This note documents a single T cell receptor (beta chain) sequence. What it recognizes is unknown. This record comes from a study of cytomegalovirus exposure and HLA in healthy donors. Study results and limitations: Some public TCRs appeared in many individuals, while most sequences were rare. TCR beta chains numbering about 160 were designated cytomegalovirus-associated.

The protocol was immunoSEQ multiplex PCR, while the TCRdb copy is restricted to in-frame clones and leaves out a portion. The sample has 110,000 to 150,000 clones, about nine tenths seen once. V was shortened by 8 bases and J by 6 bases, with 17 bases between the two germline ends. This CDR3 has 13 residues. Germline CDR1 and CDR2: LNHNV and YYDKDF (reference sequence). The chain is built from TRBV15 and TRBJ2-7, with a tentative D call TRBD2 (7 bases). The source is a man between 18 and 35 years old in good health and CMV-seronegative. Sequencing was done on a sample of PBMCs. The DNA of the CDR3 is TGTGCCACCCGGGGGGCGCATGACGGCGAGCAGTACGTC. This translates into CATRGAHDGEQYV.